This T cell receptor (beta chain) was recorded in a study of blood T cell repertoires in COVID-19. Study in general: Nucleic acid was either cDNA or gDNA, and it came from T cells, B-cell-depleted T cells, or PBMCs.

The length of the CDR3 is 15 residues. Categorization into cohorts depended on clinical history that participants reported. Under the authors' procedure: Reference gene primer amplification gave estimated nucleated cell counts. TCRdb's table, derived via immunoSEQ multiplex PCR, lists solely in-frame clones and lacks some. V, J and clone size are taken as reported in that table, and D and trimming were inferred from the DNA itself. Of 200,000 to 250,000 clones listed, about four fifths are singletons. The source of this sequence is a woman in her fifties or sixties who had been exposed to COVID-19. The rearrangement uses TRBV1 and TRBJ1-1; the table's D call, TRBD1, has no DNA check behind it. TRBV1 is classified as a pseudogene. Sequencing used PBMCs or T cells enriched from blood (not recorded which). The CDR3 nucleotides read TGCACCAGCAGCCAAGAAATGGGGGCGTCCACTGAAGCTTTCTTT. This codes for CTSSQEMGASTEAFF.